The sequence of this T cell receptor (beta chain) was determined in a study of T cells in Graves' hyperthyroidism and ophthalmopathy. The CDR3 has 13 amino acids. The V gene lost 5 bases and the J gene lost 5 bases, with 13 bases spanning the gap. The source material, RNA transcripts, was used to amplify TCR beta CDR3 regions. Initially, a first-round RT-PCR of the TCR CDR3 employed the HTBI primer set. A single record per CDR3 protein comes from TCRdb applying MiXCR to the multiplex PCR reads. This sample carries approximately 520,000 distinct CDR3 sequences, roughly a quarter of them seen once, and the ten largest clones take around 10%. In this sample, this clonotype turned up a few times.

The chain has TRBV12-3 or TRBV12-4 and TRBJ2-7, with D perhaps assigned TRBD1 or TRBD2 (5 bases each). The sequenced sample consisted of blood. The clonotype was recovered from a woman aged 25-40 years with Graves' ophthalmopathy. The CDR3 DNA sequence: TGTGCCAGCAGTCTTTCAGGGACCGACGAGCAGTACTTC. It specifies CASSLSGTDEQYF.